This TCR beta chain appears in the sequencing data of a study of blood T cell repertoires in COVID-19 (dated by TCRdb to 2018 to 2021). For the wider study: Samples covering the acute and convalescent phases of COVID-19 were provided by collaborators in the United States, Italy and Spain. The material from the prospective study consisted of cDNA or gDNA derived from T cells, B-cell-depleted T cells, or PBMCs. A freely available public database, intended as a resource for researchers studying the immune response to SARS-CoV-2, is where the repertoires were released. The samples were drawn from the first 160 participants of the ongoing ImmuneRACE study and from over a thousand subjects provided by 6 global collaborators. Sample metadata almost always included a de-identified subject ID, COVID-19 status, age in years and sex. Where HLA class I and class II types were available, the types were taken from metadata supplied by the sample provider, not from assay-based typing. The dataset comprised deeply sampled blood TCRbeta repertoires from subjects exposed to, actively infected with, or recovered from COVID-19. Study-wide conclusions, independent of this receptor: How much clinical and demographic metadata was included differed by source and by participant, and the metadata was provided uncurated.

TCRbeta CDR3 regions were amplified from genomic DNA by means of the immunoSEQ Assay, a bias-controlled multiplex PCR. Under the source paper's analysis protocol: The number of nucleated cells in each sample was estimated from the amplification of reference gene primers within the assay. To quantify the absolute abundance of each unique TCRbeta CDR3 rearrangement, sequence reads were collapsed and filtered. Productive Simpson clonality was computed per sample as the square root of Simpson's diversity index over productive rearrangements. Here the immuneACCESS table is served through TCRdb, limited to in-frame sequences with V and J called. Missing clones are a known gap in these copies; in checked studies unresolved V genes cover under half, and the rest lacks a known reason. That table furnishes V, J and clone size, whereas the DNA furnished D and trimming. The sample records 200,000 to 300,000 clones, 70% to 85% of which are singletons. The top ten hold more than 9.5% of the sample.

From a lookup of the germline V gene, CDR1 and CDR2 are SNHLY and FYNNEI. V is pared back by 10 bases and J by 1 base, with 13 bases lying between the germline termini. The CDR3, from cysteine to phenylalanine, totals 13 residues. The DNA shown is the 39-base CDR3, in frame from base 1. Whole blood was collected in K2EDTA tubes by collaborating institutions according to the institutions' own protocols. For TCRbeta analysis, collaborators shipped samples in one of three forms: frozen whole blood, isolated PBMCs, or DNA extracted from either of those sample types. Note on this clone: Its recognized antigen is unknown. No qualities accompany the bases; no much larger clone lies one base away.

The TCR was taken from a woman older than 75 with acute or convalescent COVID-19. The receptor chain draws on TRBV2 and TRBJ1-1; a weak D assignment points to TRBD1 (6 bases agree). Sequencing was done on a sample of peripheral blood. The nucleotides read TGTGCCACTAACAGGGAATCGAACACTGAAGCTTTCTTT. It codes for CATNRESNTEAFF.